This TCR beta chain comes out of a study of identifying expanded T cells in peripheral blood. Some clones are missing from TCRdb's copy, which holds only in-frame ones; the method was immunoSEQ multiplex PCR. The table includes some 76,000 clones, roughly 90% detected once. The CDR3 has 15 amino acids. The V and J ends lost 2 bases and 2 bases, in that order; junction bases with no gene match: 5. The V gene's germline CDR1 is SGHRS and CDR2 YFSETQ. The TCR was taken from a person between 18 and 69 years old in good health. This chain connects TRBV5-1 to TRBJ2-7; 9 positions agree with TRBD1. The source material was blood. In nucleotides, the CDR3 is TGCGCCAGCAGCTTAGGCACAGGGGGCGCCTACGAGCAGTACTTC. It encodes CASSLGTGGAYEQYF.